This record covers a single TCR beta chain. Antigen unknown. These data belong to a study of blood T cells in healthy people across ages. Whole-study findings and limits: It was held that diversity estimates obtained from one million T cells represented underestimates.

The V end was cut by 2 bases, the J end by 6 bases, with 13 bases between. Germline-derived CDR1 and CDR2 are ENHRY and SYGVKD. CDR3 length equals 14 residues. Then a second PCR, running roughly 7 to 11 cycles, was carried out with a sample-barcoded 5' primer and a J-beta primer mix. TCRdb passed the 5' RACE reads through MiXCR, listing each CDR3 protein once. This table holds about 1.4 million distinct CDR3 sequences, around 59% found once. The sequencing input was blood. The clonotype was recovered from a man aged 18 to 30 in good health. The V gene is TRBV10-3, the J gene TRBJ1-2; D may be TRBD1 (6 bases). CDR3 in amino acids: CAISETGYSDGYTF. As DNA, the CDR3 is TGTGCCATCAGTGAGACAGGGTATTCGGATGGCTACACCTTC.